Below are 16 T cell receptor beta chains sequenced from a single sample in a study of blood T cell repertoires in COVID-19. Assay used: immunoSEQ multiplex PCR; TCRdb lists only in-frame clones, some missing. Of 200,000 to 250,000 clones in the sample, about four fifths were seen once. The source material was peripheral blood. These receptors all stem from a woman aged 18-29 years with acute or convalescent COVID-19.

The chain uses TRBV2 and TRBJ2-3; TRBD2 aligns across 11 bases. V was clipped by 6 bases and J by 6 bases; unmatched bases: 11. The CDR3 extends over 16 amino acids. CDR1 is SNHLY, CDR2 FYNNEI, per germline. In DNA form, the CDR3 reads TGTGCCAGCAGCAAACTAGCGGGAGCTTCAACCGATACGCAGTATTTT. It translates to CASSKLAGASTDTQYF.

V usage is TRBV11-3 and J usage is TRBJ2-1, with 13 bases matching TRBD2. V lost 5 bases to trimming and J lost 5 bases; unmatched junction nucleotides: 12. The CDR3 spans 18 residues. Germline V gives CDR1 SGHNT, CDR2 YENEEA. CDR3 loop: CASSLGLAGYQYDNEQFF. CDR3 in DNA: TGTGCCAGCAGCCTGGGACTAGCGGGATACCAATATGACAATGAGCAGTTCTTC. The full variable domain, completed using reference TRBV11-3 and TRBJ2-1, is EAGVVQSPRYKIIEKKQPVAFWCNPISGHNTLYWYLQNLGQGPELLIRYENEEAVDDSQLPKDRFSAERLKGVDSTLKIQPAELGDSAVYLCASSLGLAGYQYDNEQFFGPGTRLTVL.

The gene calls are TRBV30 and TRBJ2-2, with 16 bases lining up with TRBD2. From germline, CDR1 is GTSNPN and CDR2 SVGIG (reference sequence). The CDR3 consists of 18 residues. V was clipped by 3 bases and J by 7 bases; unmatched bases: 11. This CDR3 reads CAWRGTLGLAGGHGELFF. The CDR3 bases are TGTGCCTGGAGAGGAACTCTGGGACTAGCGGGAGGGCACGGGGAGCTGTTTTTT. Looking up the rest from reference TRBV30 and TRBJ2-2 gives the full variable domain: SQTIHQWPATLVQPVGSPLSLECTVEGTSNPNLYWYRQAAGRGLQLLFYSVGIGQISSEVPQNLSASRPQDRQFILSSKKLLLSDSGFYLCAWRGTLGLAGGHGELFFGEGSRLTVL.

This chain's CDR3 is CASSVEPGQPYEQYF. The CDR3 bases are TGTGCCAGCAGCGTGGAACCGGGACAGCCCTACGAGCAGTACTTC. This chain links TRBV9 with TRBJ2-7; TRBD1 matches 7 bases. CDR1 and CDR2 from the germline V gene are SGDLS and YYNGEE. After removal of 2 bases from V and 2 bases from J, the junction contained 7 bases not matched to a gene. The CDR3 has 15 residues.

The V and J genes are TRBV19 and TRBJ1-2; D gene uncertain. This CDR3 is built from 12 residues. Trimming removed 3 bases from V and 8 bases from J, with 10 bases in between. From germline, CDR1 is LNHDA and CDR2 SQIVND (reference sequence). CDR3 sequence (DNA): TGTGCCAGTAGTATTTGGGCGTCCGGCTACACCTTC. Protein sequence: CASSIWASGYTF.

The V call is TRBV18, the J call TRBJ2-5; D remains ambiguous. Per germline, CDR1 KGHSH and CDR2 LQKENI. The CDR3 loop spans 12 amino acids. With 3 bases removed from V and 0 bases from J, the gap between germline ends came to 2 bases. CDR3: CASSPDQETQYF. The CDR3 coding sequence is TGTGCCAGCTCACCCGACCAAGAGACCCAGTACTTC.

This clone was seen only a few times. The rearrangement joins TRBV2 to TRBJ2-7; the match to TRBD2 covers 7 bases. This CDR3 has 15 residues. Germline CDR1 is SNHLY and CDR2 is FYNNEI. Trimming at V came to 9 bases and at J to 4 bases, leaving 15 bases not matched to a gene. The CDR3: CASEKLGGSQYEQYF. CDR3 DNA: TGTGCCAGTGAGAAGTTGGGCGGGAGTCAGTACGAGCAGTACTTC.

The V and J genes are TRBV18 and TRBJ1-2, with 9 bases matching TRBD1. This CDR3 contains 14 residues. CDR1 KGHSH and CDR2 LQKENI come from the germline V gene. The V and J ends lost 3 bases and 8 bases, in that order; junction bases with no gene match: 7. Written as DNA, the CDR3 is TGTGCCAGCTCACCCGCGGGACAGGGAAGCGGCTACACCTTC. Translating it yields CASSPAGQGSGYTF.

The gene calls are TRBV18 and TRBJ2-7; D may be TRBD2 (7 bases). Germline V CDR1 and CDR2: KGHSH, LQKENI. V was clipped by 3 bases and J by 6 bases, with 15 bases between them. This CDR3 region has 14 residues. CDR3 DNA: TGTGCCAGCTCACCTAACGGGGGGCACAGCGAGCAGTACTTC. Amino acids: CASSPNGGHSEQYF.

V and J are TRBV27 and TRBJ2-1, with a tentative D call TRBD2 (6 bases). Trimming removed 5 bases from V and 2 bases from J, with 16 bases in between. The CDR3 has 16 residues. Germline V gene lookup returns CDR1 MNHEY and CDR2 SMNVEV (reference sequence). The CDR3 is CASSPLGGWAYNEQFF. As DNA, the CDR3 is TGTGCCAGCAGTCCCCTCGGGGGATGGGCCTACAATGAGCAGTTCTTC.

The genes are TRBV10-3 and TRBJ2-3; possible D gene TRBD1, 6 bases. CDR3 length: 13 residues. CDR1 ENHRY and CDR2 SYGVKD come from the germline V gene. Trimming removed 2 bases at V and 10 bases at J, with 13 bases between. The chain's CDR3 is CAISEPEQGPQYF. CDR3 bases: TGTGCCATCAGTGAGCCCGAGCAGGGGCCGCAGTATTTT.

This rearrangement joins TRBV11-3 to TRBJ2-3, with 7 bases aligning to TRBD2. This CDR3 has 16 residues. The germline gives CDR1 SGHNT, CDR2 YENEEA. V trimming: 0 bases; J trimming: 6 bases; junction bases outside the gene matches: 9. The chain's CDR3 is CASSLEGWGGTDTQYF. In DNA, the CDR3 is TGTGCCAGCAGCTTAGAGGGTTGGGGGGGGACGGATACGCAGTATTTT. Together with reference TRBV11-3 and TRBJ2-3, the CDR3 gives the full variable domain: EAGVVQSPRYKIIEKKQPVAFWCNPISGHNTLYWYLQNLGQGPELLIRYENEEAVDDSQLPKDRFSAERLKGVDSTLKIQPAELGDSAVYLCASSLEGWGGTDTQYFGPGTRLTVL.

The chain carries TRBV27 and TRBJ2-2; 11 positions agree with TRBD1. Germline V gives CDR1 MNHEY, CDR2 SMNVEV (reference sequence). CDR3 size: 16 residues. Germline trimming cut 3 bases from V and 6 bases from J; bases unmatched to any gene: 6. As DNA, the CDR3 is TGTGCCAGCAGTTTCCTCGGACAGGGGGCACCCGGGGAGCTGTTTTTT. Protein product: CASSFLGQGAPGELFF.

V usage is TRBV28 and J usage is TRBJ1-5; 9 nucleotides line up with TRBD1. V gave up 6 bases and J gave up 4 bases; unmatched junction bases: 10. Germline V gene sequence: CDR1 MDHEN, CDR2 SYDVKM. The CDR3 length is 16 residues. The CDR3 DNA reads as TGTGCCAGCAGCGTTCCATCGACAGGGGGAAATCAGCCCCAGCATTTT. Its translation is CASSVPSTGGNQPQHF. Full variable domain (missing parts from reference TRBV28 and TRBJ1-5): DVKVTQSSRYLVKRTGEKVFLECVQDMDHENMFWYRQDPGLGLRLIYFSYDVKMKEKGDIPEGYSVSREKKERFSLILESASTNQTSMYLCASSVPSTGGNQPQHFGDGTRLSIL.

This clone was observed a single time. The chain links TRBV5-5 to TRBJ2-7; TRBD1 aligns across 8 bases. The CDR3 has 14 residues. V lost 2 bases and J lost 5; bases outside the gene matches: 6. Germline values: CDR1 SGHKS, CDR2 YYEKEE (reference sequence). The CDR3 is CASSFFRGLNEQYF. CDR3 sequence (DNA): TGTGCCAGCAGCTTCTTCAGGGGGCTCAACGAGCAGTACTTC.

This CDR3 is CAKIRGGRAGGTPEQFF. The CDR3 DNA follows: TGCGCCAAAATCAGGGGCGGCCGAGCGGGAGGGACGCCTGAGCAGTTCTTC. The chain carries TRBV23-1 and TRBJ2-1; 10 bases match TRBD2. TRBV23-1 is filed as an ORF, its function uncertain. This CDR3 has 17 residues. With V trimmed by 10 bases and J by 9 bases, 21 bases remained unmatched.